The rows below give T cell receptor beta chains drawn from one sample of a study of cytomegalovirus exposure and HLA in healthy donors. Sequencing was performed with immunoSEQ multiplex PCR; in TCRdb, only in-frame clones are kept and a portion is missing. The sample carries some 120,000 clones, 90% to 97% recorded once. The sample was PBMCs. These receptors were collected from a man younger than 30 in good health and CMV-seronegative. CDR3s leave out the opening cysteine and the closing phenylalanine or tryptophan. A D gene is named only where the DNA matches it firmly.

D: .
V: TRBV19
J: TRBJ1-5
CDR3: ASSIGRAGGQPQH

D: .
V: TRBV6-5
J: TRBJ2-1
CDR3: ASSPGTLLLNEQF

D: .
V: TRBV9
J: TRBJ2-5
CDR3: ASSVAEGGGRKTQY

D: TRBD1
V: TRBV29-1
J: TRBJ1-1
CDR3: SVAQGAMNTEAF

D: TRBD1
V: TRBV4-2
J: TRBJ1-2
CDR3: ASSQDREGAGYT

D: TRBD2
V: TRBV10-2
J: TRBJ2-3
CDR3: ASAAGVADTQY

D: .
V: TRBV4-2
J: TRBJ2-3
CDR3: ASSHPPGGTDTQY

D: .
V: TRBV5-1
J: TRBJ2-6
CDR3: ASSQTIGISGANVLT

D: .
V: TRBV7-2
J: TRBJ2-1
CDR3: ASSLSDNEQF

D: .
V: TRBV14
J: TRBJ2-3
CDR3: ASSQELRGDTQY

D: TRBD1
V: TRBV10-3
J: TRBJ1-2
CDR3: AARTGTSDGYT

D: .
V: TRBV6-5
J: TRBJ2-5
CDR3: ASRETGFGETQY

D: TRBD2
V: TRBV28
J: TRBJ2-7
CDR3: ASSSGLAAYEQY

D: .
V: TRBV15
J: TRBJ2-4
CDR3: ATSIAGGGTKNIQY

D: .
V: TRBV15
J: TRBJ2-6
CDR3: ATSRGTGPGANVLT

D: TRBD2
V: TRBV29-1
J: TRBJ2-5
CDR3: SAERYGRETQY

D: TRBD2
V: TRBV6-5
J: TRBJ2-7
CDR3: ASSYSGGMPNEQY

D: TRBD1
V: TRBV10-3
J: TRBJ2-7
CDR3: AITGGQGTSEQY

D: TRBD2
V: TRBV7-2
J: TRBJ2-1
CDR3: ASSFSGSNEQF

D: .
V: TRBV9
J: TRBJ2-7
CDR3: ASSYSSGFYEQY

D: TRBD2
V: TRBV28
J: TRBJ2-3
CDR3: ASRNWTSGRDTQY

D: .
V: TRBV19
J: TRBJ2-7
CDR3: ATGGAHEQY

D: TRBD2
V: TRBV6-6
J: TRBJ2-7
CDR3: ASSYSGTNSHEQY

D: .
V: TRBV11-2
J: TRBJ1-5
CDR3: ASSLRGASNQPQH

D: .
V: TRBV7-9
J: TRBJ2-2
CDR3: ASSPPAAGLF

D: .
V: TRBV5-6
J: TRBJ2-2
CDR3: ASRGRSGNTGELF

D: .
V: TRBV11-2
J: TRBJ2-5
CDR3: ASSLVGVRETQY

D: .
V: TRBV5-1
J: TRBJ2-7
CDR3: ASSLSQGFDEQY

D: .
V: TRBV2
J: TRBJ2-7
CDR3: ASTQMELYSYEQY

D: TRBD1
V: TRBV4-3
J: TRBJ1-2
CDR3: ASSPGQEFYGYT

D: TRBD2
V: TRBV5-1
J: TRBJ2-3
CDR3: ASSLGVVSGRIADTQY

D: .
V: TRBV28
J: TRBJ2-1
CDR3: ASSPPPRDNEQF

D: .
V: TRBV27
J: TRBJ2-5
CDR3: ASSFRHPSGAQETQY

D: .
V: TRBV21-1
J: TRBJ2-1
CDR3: ASSVQAPDNEQF

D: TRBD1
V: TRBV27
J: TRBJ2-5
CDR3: ASSPRTGQETQY

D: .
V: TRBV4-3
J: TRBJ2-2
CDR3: ASSQEWGGPNTGELF

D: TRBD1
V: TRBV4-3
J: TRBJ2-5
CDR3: ASSQEQGVGQETQY

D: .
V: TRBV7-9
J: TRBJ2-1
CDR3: ASSSPRGEQF

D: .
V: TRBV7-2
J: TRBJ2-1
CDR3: ASLFYNEQF

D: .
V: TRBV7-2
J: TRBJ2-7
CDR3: ASSLGGRGKASYEQY

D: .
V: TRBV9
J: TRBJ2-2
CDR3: ASRRDSYAGELF

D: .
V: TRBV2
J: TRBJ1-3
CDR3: ASRDPMSVFSGNTIY

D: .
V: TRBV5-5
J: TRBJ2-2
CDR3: ASSLQAGVTGELF

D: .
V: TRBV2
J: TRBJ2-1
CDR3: ASSEADSYNEQF

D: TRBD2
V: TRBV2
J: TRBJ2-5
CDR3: ASRGSSGSGETQY

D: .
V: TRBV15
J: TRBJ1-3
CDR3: ATSREGPGGRNTIY

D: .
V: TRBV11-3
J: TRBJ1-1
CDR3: ASSPREGMNTEAF

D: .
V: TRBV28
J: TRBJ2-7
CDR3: ASSHGQTYEQY

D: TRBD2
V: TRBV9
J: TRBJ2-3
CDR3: ASSPQASGVTDTQY

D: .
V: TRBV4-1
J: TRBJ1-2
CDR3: ASSQDSGVLNGYT

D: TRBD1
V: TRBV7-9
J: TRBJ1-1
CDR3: ASSSSTGLNEAF

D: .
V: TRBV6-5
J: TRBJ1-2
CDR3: ASSYSYTINYGYT

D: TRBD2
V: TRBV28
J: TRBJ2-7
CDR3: ASSTMSGRVASQVYEQY

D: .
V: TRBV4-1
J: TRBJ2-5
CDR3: ASSQDQGQETQY

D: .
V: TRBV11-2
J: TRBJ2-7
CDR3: ASSLLPYKGFPTYEQY